These T cell receptor beta chains were read from a single sample in a study of glioma-infiltrating T cells. From the multiplex PCR reads, TCRdb called clonotypes with MiXCR, one entry per CDR3 protein. The sample lists a few hundred thousand distinct CDR3 sequences, roughly 41% occurring once. The specimen sequenced was glioma tissue, nonneoplastic brain tissue, or PBMCs (not recorded which). These TCRs come from a human donor with low-grade glioma or glioblastoma, undergoing nonglioma brain surgery, or in good health (not recorded which). The CDR3 runs from the conserved cysteine through the conserved F or W. Each record gives: J gene, V gene, CDR3 protein.

>TRBJ2-7|TRBV6-6
CASSYGQAPYEQYF
>TRBJ2-1|TRBV20-1
CSAGGQRNYNGQFF
>TRBJ1-3|TRBV25-1
CASSEIGQGSGNTIYF
>TRBJ2-5|TRBV28
CASCGGQETQYF
>TRBJ2-7|TRBV27
CASSFSSAFSYEQYF
>TRBJ1-3|TRBV27
CASGPHRVAGTGNTIYF
>TRBJ2-7|TRBV10-2
CASIDRGSSYEQYF
>TRBJ2-5|TRBV6-2/TRBV6-3
CASSSGMMTGGSSETQYF
>TRBJ2-3|TRBV15
CATSRELMGGTDTQYF
>TRBJ2-1|TRBV20-1
CSARDTSGRADEQFF
>TRBJ2-2|TRBV6-5
CASSYGKTRFTGELFF
>TRBJ2-3|TRBV7-9
CASRPRDTDTQYF
>TRBJ2-1|TRBV24-1
CATSLSGVNSYNEQFF
>TRBJ1-5|TRBV28
CASVRGRNSNQPQHF
>TRBJ1-2|TRBV19
CASTEDPPGNYGYTF
>TRBJ2-5|TRBV2
CASSRSAIRETQYF
>TRBJ1-4|TRBV20-1
CSASQGRINEKLFF
>TRBJ1-1|TRBV20-1
CSARDSGSGEGNTEAFF
>TRBJ2-1|TRBV7-7
CASSPRGGTEQFF
>-|TRBV5-4
CASSFKDNTDTQHF
>TRBJ2-7|TRBV6-2/TRBV6-3
CASSYSYGPYEQYF
>TRBJ2-1|TRBV19
CASSIAGVEQFF
>TRBJ2-7|TRBV27
CASRVRPLVAGSVPYEQYF
>TRBJ2-7|TRBV28
CASSPSLGGRARYEQYF
>TRBJ2-2|TRBV28
CASSFLLGELFF
>TRBJ2-1|TRBV10-3
CAITPGLALYNEQFF
>TRBJ1-1|TRBV13
CASSLGRRNTEAFF
>TRBJ1-1|TRBV20-1
CSAPVYLNTEAFF
>TRBJ2-3|TRBV28
CASSLVNGRSPLTDTQYF
>TRBJ2-7|TRBV7-3
CASSLTGSSDEQYF
>TRBJ2-2|TRBV28
CASSPIALVTGELFF
>TRBJ1-3|TRBV25-1
CASSDHVFSGNTIYF
>TRBJ2-3|TRBV7-2
CASTWIMDSDTQYF
>TRBJ2-5|TRBV7-9
CASSFAGGRETQYF
>TRBJ2-7|TRBV2
CASSTSPPEGEQYF
>TRBJ1-2|TRBV24-1
CATSERGQAEGYTF
>TRBJ2-7|TRBV28
CASSGLAVLTLHF
>TRBJ1-2|TRBV4-1
CASSHLGQYGYTF
>TRBJ2-1|TRBV4-3
CASSQDSGLSYNEQFF
>TRBJ2-3|TRBV7-9
CASSLELGQSNTDTQYF
>TRBJ2-7|TRBV6-1
CASSRRDRGIYEQYF
>TRBJ1-6|TRBV20-1
CSARARQGVNNSPLHF
>TRBJ2-1|TRBV7-3
CASSRLAGDYNEQFF
>TRBJ1-1|TRBV7-3
CASNDGTPYRAFF
>TRBJ2-7|TRBV20-1
CSARDQRVGGSLPYEQYF
>TRBJ2-1|TRBV20-1
CSATGLAGIQEQFF
>TRBJ1-1|TRBV27
CASSLGEGGTEAFF
>TRBJ2-3|TRBV28
CASSKRGWADTQYF
>TRBJ2-5|TRBV7-2
CASSASRMTQYF
>TRBJ2-1|TRBV28
CASRAGTNSYNEQFF
>TRBJ1-4|TRBV20-1
CGSPANEKLFF
>TRBJ2-7|TRBV6-2/TRBV6-3
CASSEDRGLYEQYF
>TRBJ2-3|TRBV25-1
CASSDPSSAFTDTQYF
>TRBJ2-1|TRBV2
CASRAKSYNEQFF
>TRBJ2-7|TRBV6-1
CASPQGGCYEQYF
>TRBJ2-1|TRBV7-2
CASSKGLARDWQFF
>TRBJ1-2|TRBV27
CASSLRGRIGGYTF